This T cell receptor beta chain was profiled in a study of early T cells in non-severe SARS-CoV-2 infection. This clonotype occurred many times. Its cognate antigen is unknown. TCRdb recomputed calls from the 5' RACE reads with MiXCR, one row per CDR3 protein. This sample yields roughly 50,000 distinct CDR3 sequences, of which 8% to 8.5% are seen a single time; 9.4% belongs to the top ten. The CDR3 loop spans 14 amino acids. Trimming left V 3 bases short and J 0 bases short, with 9 bases between. Overall study results and limits: Sequences matched to VDJdb favored anti-spike CD8 responses, while private and CD4 specificities were missed.

The chain has TRBV12-3 or TRBV12-4 and TRBJ2-7, with a weak D call TRBD1 (5 bases). The origin of this receptor is an adult who was a healthcare worker with PCR-confirmed SARS-CoV-2 infection or an uninfected control (not recorded which). The sample comprised whole blood. The CDR3 DNA is TGTGCCAGCAGTTTTCAGGGTTTCTCCTACGAGCAGTACTTC. Translating it yields CASSFQGFSYEQYF.